The following is a T cell receptor (beta chain) sequence with its context. Germline V CDR1 and CDR2: MDHEN, SYDVKM. This CDR3 spans 13 amino acids. The sample belongs to a study of T cells expressing NK-cell markers. Study information: TCR beta repertoires came from sorted CD3+CD56+NKG2C+, CD3+CD56+NKG2C- and CD3+CD56-NKG2C+ T cells.

TCRdb re-called the 5' RACE reads and gives one entry per CDR3 protein, without DNA. The repertoire table contains a few hundred thousand distinct CDR3 sequences. The chain couples TRBV28 to TRBJ2-5; the D call from TCRdb, TRBD1, cannot be confirmed without DNA. Sequencing input: blood T cells: a sorted CD56 or NKG2C T cell subset, CD4+ or CD8+ T cells, or bulk PBMC T cells (not recorded which). The TCR sequence derives from a man aged 18 to 35 in good health. The CDR3 is CASKGQEWETQYF.